The next 4 T cell receptor beta chains were all read from a single sample in a study of radiotherapy plus CTLA-4 blockade in lung cancer. TCRdb keeps only in-frame clones here, not all; method: immunoSEQ multiplex PCR. The sample yields tens of thousands of clones, around 76% seen once. The sample here was peripheral blood, taken from a patient treated with radiotherapy plus ipilimumab. These receptors all come from a human donor with non-small cell lung cancer who had a complete response to radiotherapy plus ipilimumab.

This clone was picked up a small number of times. The rearrangement links TRBV6-6 to TRBJ2-2, with TRBD1 matching 8 bases. The CDR3 is 15 residues long. J lost 5 bases, V lost 1 base, and 3 bases had no gene match. CDR1 is MNHNY and CDR2 is SVGAGI in the germline V gene (reference sequence). The CDR3 bases are TGTGCCAGCAGTTACTATACAGGGGGAACCGGGGAGCTGTTTTTT. Amino acid sequence: CASSYYTGGTGELFF.

The J gene is TRBJ2-5, the V gene TRBV28, with TRBD1 identical over 7 bases. The J call could be wrong; TRBJ2-7 is a better fit for the DNA end. CDR1 and CDR2 (germline): MDHEN, SYDVKM. The CDR3 consists of 13 residues. The CDR3 nucleotides are TGTGCCAGCCACCCGGGACAGAGCTACGAGCAGTACTTC. It translates to CASHPGQSYEQYF.

Concerning this clone itself: Relative to the germline gene, one junction end is altered; a read error may explain this. This chain uses TRBV28 with TRBJ1-1, with 7 bases identical to TRBD1. The CDR3 totals 15 residues. Germline CDR1 and CDR2: MDHEN and SYDVKM. The CDR3 region is CANSLQQTGSTEAFF. In DNA form, the CDR3 reads TGTGCCAACAGTTTACAACAGACAGGGTCCACTGAAGCTTTCTTT.

A remark on this clone: Other DNA sequences within the sample encode an identical CDR3. V is TRBV7-9 and J is TRBJ1-2; perhaps TRBD1 as D (6 bases). Trimming took off 5 bases at V and 3 bases at J, with 10 bases between the two ends. The CDR3 is 13 amino acids. CDR1 is SEHNR and CDR2 is FQNEAQ in the germline V gene (reference sequence). CDR3 nucleotides: TGTGCCAGCAGCCTAAGGACAGACTATGGCTACACCTTC. This translates into CASSLRTDYGYTF.